This is a list of T cell receptor beta chains from one sample in a study of blood T cell repertoires in COVID-19. The repertoire was sequenced with immunoSEQ multiplex PCR; TCRdb's copy has only in-frame clones and lacks some. Of around 200,000 clones detected, approximately 87% appear once; the ten largest clones hold roughly 6.2%. The material sequenced was peripheral blood. These receptors were collected from a man between 60 and 70 years old who had recovered from COVID-19. Both conserved end residues are part of each CDR3. Fields, in order: J gene, V gene, D gene, clone size, CDR3 DNA, CDR3 protein. D genes are given only for firm matches. Only some rows state a clone size, as once, few, many or a class for expanded clones.

TRBJ1-6	TRBV4-2	TRBD1	few	TGTGCCAGCAGCGCGCGACAGGGGGCCTTAGTGAACCTCCACTTT	CASSARQGALVNLHF
TRBJ1-5	TRBV6-1	TRBD1	.	TGTGCCAGCAGTGCCGACCGGGACAGGGTGTCTCAGCCCCAGCATTTT	CASSADRDRVSQPQHF
TRBJ2-3	TRBV7-9	TRBD2	.	TGTGCCAGCAGCGGCCTGGGACTAGCGAGCACAGATACGCAGTATTTT	CASSGLGLASTDTQYF
TRBJ2-3	TRBV5-1	.	.	TGCGCCAGCAGCTTAGACGGGAAATCCCCAGATACGCAGTATTTT	CASSLDGKSPDTQYF
TRBJ2-1	TRBV28	TRBD1	.	TGTGCCAGCAGTTCCGGGGACAGACAACCGCTCTTC	CASSSGDRQPLF
TRBJ2-1	TRBV5-4	.	.	TGTGCCAGCAGCTTGGCGGTCAGGGGCAATGAGCAGTTCTTC	CASSLAVRGNEQFF
TRBJ2-6	TRBV5-1	.	.	TGCGCCAGCAGCTCGGGACACAATTCTGGGGCCAACGTCCTGACTTTC	CASSSGHNSGANVLTF
TRBJ1-1	TRBV3-1/TRBV3-2	TRBD1	.	TGTGCCAGCAGCCAAGATTCGGCAGGGGGTTTATCTTTCTTT	CASSQDSAGGLSFF
TRBJ1-1	TRBV6-5	.	.	TGTGCCAGCAGTTATAGACAACGGACTGAAGCTTTCTTT	CASSYRQRTEAFF
TRBJ2-3	TRBV12-3/TRBV12-4	TRBD2	.	TGTGCCTGCGGGACTAACTCAGATACGCAGTATTTT	CACGTNSDTQYF
TRBJ2-1	TRBV18	TRBD2	.	TGTGCCAGCTCACCCCCCGGGACTAGCGGGAGGGATGAGCAGTTCTTC	CASSPPGTSGRDEQFF
TRBJ1-5	TRBV10-3	.	.	TGTGCCATCAGTGAGTCTAATCAGAGCAATCAGCCCCAGCATTTT	CAISESNQSNQPQHF
TRBJ1-2	TRBV5-6	TRBD1	.	TGTGCCAGCAGCCCAGGGGGCCAAGGCTACACCTTC	CASSPGGQGYTF
TRBJ2-7	TRBV19	TRBD1	.	TGTGCCAGTAGTGAAACTGGACAGGTTCACGAGCAGTACTTC	CASSETGQVHEQYF
TRBJ1-2	TRBV27	.	.	TGTGCCAGCAGTTTCTCTGGACAGAACTATGGCTACACCTTC	CASSFSGQNYGYTF
TRBJ2-2	TRBV4-3	TRBD2	.	TGCGCCAGCAGCCCCTACGTCCCCGGGGGGACCGGGGAGCTGTTTTTT	CASSPYVPGGTGELFF
TRBJ2-7	TRBV6-2/TRBV6-3	.	.	TGTGCCAGCAGTTACTCAGGACAGACCTACGAGCAGTACTTC	CASSYSGQTYEQYF
TRBJ2-3	TRBV9	.	.	TGTGCCAGCAGCGTATTTGGGCTACCCAGCACAGATACGCAGTATTTT	CASSVFGLPSTDTQYF
TRBJ2-6	TRBV10-3	.	many	TGTGCCATACGAGATGGACAGACTCTAAGCTCTGGGGCCAACGTCCTGACTTTC	CAIRDGQTLSSGANVLTF
TRBJ1-2	TRBV2	.	.	TGTGCCAGCAGTGAAGCGCGGTGGTATGGCTACACCTTC	CASSEARWYGYTF
TRBJ1-2	TRBV5-1	TRBD1	.	TGCGCCAGCAGCAAGGATACGACAGGGGGTGCTGGCTACACCTTC	CASSKDTTGGAGYTF
TRBJ2-7	TRBV28	TRBD2	.	TGTGCCAGCAGCCGCGGGGGCTACGAGCAGTACTTC	CASSRGGYEQYF
TRBJ2-5	TRBV10-3	TRBD2	.	TGTGCCATCTCCGTCGGGGGGATAGAGACCCAGTACTTC	CAISVGGIETQYF
TRBJ1-2	TRBV30	.	.	TGTGCCTGGAGTAGATGGGGGGGCGGCCTATATGGCTACACCTTC	CAWSRWGGGLYGYTF
TRBJ1-2	TRBV19	.	.	TGTGCCAGTAGTATCCCAGTCGACAGGAACTATGGCTACACCTTC	CASSIPVDRNYGYTF